This TCR beta chain was captured in a study of technical replicates of blood from several donors. There are 15 residues in the CDR3. J lost 4 bases, V lost 1 base, and 4 bases had no gene match. The table came from immunoSEQ multiplex PCR; TCRdb's copy has only in-frame clones and leaves some out. The profile shows 100,000 or so clones, about 94% of them singletons. The clonotype originates from a human donor in good health. Sequencing input: T cells isolated from PBMCs. V and J are TRBV23-1 and TRBJ2-1, with TRBD1 matching 7 bases. TRBV23-1 is sorted into the ORF group, with uncertain function. CDR3 coding DNA: TGCGCCAGCAGTCAATTACAGGGGACGTACAATGAGCAGTTCTTC. It specifies CASSQLQGTYNEQFF.